This T cell receptor beta chain was documented in a study of OX40 agonist ivuxolimab in advanced cancers. Across the whole study: Enrollees could have had prior anti-PD-1, anti-PD-L1 or anti-CTLA-4 therapy, which 30% to 50% had received. In three patients, partial responses were observed, one with hepatocellular carcinoma and two with cutaneous melanoma.

General observations from the study: Patients who responded partially at 0.1-3.0 mg/kg showed clonal expansion ranking among the lowest.

Patients had blood sampled at baseline and again on cycle 4 day 1 and cycle 7 day 1. Trimming removed 10 bases from V and 7 bases from J; junction bases left unmatched: 10. The V gene's germline CDR1 is MNHNY and CDR2 SVGAGI (reference sequence). The CDR3 consists of 12 residues. The protocol was immunoSEQ multiplex PCR, while the TCRdb copy is restricted to in-frame clones and leaves out a portion. The data hold fewer than 75,000 clones, with about 87% observed a single time. On this clone itself: The antigen is unknown.

The chain recombines TRBV6-6 with TRBJ2-7; 7 bases line up with TRBD2. The material was CD4+ or CD8+ T cells sorted from blood, obtained in a trial of the OX40 agonist ivuxolimab. The sequence was obtained from an adult with an advanced solid tumor such as melanoma, head and neck, liver or kidney cancer. CDR3 coding DNA: TGTGCCACCACGGCGGGAGTAAGAGAGCAGTACTTC. It codes for CATTAGVREQYF.